Listed here is a single TCR beta chain. This CDR3 is 14 amino acids long. Germline CDR1 SGHTA, CDR2 FQGNSA. The ends lost 5 bases at V and 3 bases at J; junction bases unmatched: 7. This sample stems from a study of blood T cell repertoires in COVID-19. Study overall: Sites across the United States, Italy and Spain contributed samples from acute and convalescent COVID-19. Nucleic acid was either cDNA or gDNA, and it came from T cells, B-cell-depleted T cells, or PBMCs.

Clones were sequenced by immunoSEQ multiplex PCR, and TCRdb holds only the in-frame ones, with some missing. The sample shows 250,000 to 350,000 clones, about nine tenths of them seen only once. The chain couples TRBV7-2 to TRBJ2-7; 7 bases match TRBD1. The clonotype was recovered from a woman aged 50 to 65 who had recovered from COVID-19. The sequencing input was peripheral blood. The CDR3 spells CASSVGGQNYEQYF. CDR3 DNA sequence: TGTGCCAGCAGCGTAGGGGGACAGAACTACGAGCAGTACTTC.